This T cell receptor beta chain is drawn from a study of lymphopenia after photon versus proton radiotherapy. Study observations and caveats: After the lymphocyte nadir, photon-treated repertoires showed oligoclonal expansion, especially of CD8+ Temra cells. Larger post-nadir TCR diversity loss correlated inversely with survival in deceased patients. Better survival with proton therapy was suggested as possible, not demonstrated. Under photons, naive T cells and diversity fell while effector/memory populations rose.

In germline, CDR1 is MNHGY, CDR2 SVAAGI. The CDR3 is 15 amino acids. V shed 7 bases and J shed 6 bases, with 22 bases lying between them. Measured with immunoSEQ multiplex PCR; TCRdb has only the in-frame clones, and not every one. The table has about 26,000 clones, more than 80% seen once. The count of this clone is one. Its antigen is as yet unknown. The receptor was isolated from a man aged 25-40 years with gastric cancer. The chain carries TRBV6-9 and TRBJ2-7; no definite D call. Sequenced material: peripheral blood, taken from a patient treated with photon-based radiotherapy. The CDR3 protein is CASNPSGTFRSEQYF. The CDR3 bases are TGTGCCAGCAACCCCTCAGGAACATTCCGCTCCGAGCAGTACTTC.